This TCR beta chain was retrieved from a study of Graves' ophthalmopathy and Graves' hyperthyroidism. Amplification of TCR beta CDR3 regions used RNA transcripts. First-round RT-PCR with HTBI primers preceded a second-round multiplex PCR. TCRdb recomputed calls from the multiplex PCR reads with MiXCR, one row per CDR3 protein. The sample lists about 550,000 distinct CDR3 sequences, about two fifths occurring once. This clonotype was recorded many times. The antigen remains unidentified. Study conclusions and caveats: The authors also found most expanded thyroid clonotypes above 0.001 frequency in blood.

Germline V gene lookup returns CDR1 SGHDT and CDR2 YYEEEE. The ends were cut back, 0 bases at V and 6 bases at J, with 18 bases in the middle. The CDR3 sequence is 16 residues long. This sequence joins TRBV5-6 and TRBJ1-1, with TRBD1 as a possible D gene (6 bases). Specimen: peripheral blood or thyroid tissue (not recorded which). The receptor's source is an adult man with Graves' hyperthyroidism. CDR3 residues: CASSLGNVYRDPEAFF. The DNA for the CDR3 is TGTGCCAGCAGCTTGGGGAACGTCTACAGGGACCCTGAAGCTTTCTTT.